These 20 T cell receptor beta chains originate from one sample sequenced in a study of beta chain features in type 1 diabetes. Expressed TCRB transcripts were sequenced because the isolated RNA had all been reverse transcribed beforehand. Sequencing used immunoSEQ multiplex PCR; TCRdb keeps in-frame clones, though not all of them. The profile shows 200,000 to 250,000 clones, 9.6% of them singletons. Sequencing used naive CD4+ T cells from blood. The receptor set was obtained from a woman aged 18-29 years in good health.

The V call is TRBV6-6, the J call TRBJ1-5; TRBD1 might be the D (5 bases). Germline CDR1 reads MNHNY; CDR2 reads SVGAGI (reference sequence). The CDR3 totals 15 residues. V shed 0 bases and J shed 2 bases, with 8 bases lying between them. CDR3 coding DNA: TGTGCCAGCAGTTACTCGGGCAGGGGCAATCAGCCCCAGCATTTT. This translates into CASSYSGRGNQPQHF.

This clone occurred a few times. The chain joins TRBV5-6 to TRBJ2-1; 9 bases align to TRBD2. The length of the CDR3 is 14 residues. V shed 7 bases and J 9 bases; nucleotides not matched to a gene: 11. Germline-derived CDR1 and CDR2 are SGHDT and YYEEEE. For the CDR3, the DNA is TGTGCCAGCCAAGGAGCGGGAGGTTTGGGTGAGCAGTTCTTC. This translates into CASQGAGGLGEQFF.

This clone was detected a few times. V is TRBV28 and J is TRBJ2-5; D is uncertain. The V gene's germline CDR1 is MDHEN and CDR2 SYDVKM. The CDR3 loop spans 13 amino acids. V was clipped by 8 bases and J by 5 bases, with 15 bases between them. CDR3 DNA: TGTGCCAGCGGTGGGCTCCCTGGGGAGACCCAGTACTTC. Its protein is CASGGLPGETQYF.

On this clone: The same CDR3 is also encoded by other DNA sequences in this sample. The CDR3 coding sequence is TGCGCCAGCAGCTTAGGACTAGCGGGAGGCAGCACAGATACGCAGTATTTT. It yields the protein CASSLGLAGGSTDTQYF. The genes are TRBV5-1 and TRBJ2-3; 14 positions match TRBD2. The CDR3 loop spans 17 amino acids. Germline V gene lookup returns CDR1 SGHRS and CDR2 YFSETQ. With V trimmed by 2 bases and J by 0 bases, 2 bases remained unmatched. Together with reference TRBV5-1 and TRBJ2-3, the CDR3 gives the full variable domain: KAGVTQTPRYLIKTRGQQVTLSCSPISGHRSVSWYQQTPGQGLQFLFEYFSETQRNKGNFPGRFSGRQFSNSRSEMNVSTLELGDSALYLCASSLGLAGGSTDTQYFGPGTRLTVL.

V usage is TRBV5-1 and J usage is TRBJ2-5; 11 bases are shared with TRBD1. The CDR3 sequence is 16 residues long. V lost 9 bases and J lost 2; bases outside the gene matches: 12. Germline CDR1 is SGHRS and CDR2 is YFSETQ. CDR3 DNA sequence: TGCGCCAACAGGACAGGGGGCCTGCGGAGGCAAGAGACCCAGTACTTC. It yields the protein CANRTGGLRRQETQYF.

This clone was picked up a small number of times. The V and J genes are TRBV7-2 and TRBJ1-1, with unresolved D. CDR3 size: 12 residues. Trimming cost V 7 bases and J 12 bases, with 18 bases left between them. Per germline, CDR1 SGHTA and CDR2 FQGNSA. The CDR3: CASTNPKLKPFF. In nucleotides, the CDR3 is TGTGCCAGCACTAACCCTAAACTGAAGCCTTTCTTT.

The chain has TRBV30 and TRBJ2-5; no reliable D call. Germline-derived CDR1 and CDR2 are GTSNPN and SVGIG (reference sequence). The length of the CDR3 is 12 residues. Trimming pared 3 bases from V and 2 bases from J, leaving 7 bases between. The CDR3 coding sequence is TGTGCCTGGAGGTCTCCTCAAGAGACCCAGTACTTC. Its protein is CAWRSPQETQYF.

CDR3 sequence reads: CASSRLAGNTGELFF. CDR3 DNA: TGTGCCAGCTCGCGGCTAGCGGGGAACACCGGGGAGCTGTTTTTT. This sequence joins TRBV6-1 and TRBJ2-2; 8 positions agree with TRBD2. Germline assignment: CDR1 MNHNS and CDR2 SASEGT. This CDR3 comprises 15 residues. V shed 8 bases and J 1 base; nucleotides not matched to a gene: 6.

The sample holds a few counts of this clone. The chain joins TRBV5-1 to TRBJ2-7; 11 bases fit TRBD1. V trimming: 4 bases; J trimming: 2 bases; junction bases outside the gene matches: 5. The CDR3 length is 15 residues. CDR1 is SGHRS, CDR2 YFSETQ, per germline. The CDR3, as DNA: TGCGCCAGCAGCGTGGGACAGGGGGGAACCTACGAGCAGTACTTC. Translation gives CASSVGQGGTYEQYF.

CDR3 sequence: CASSDRGRANTEAFF. The CDR3 DNA reads as TGTGCCAGCAGTGATCGTGGGCGGGCGAACACTGAAGCTTTCTTT. The chain recombines TRBV6-1 with TRBJ1-1; D remains unclear. Trimming stripped 3 bases from V and 1 base from J, with 12 bases between. The germline CDR1 and CDR2 sequences are MNHNS and SASEGT. CDR3 size: 15 residues.

This clone has more than one count but fewer than ten. CDR3: CACKEGGIAEAFF. The CDR3 DNA follows: TGTGCCTGCAAAGAGGGTGGGATCGCTGAAGCTTTCTTT. V usage is TRBV30 and J usage is TRBJ1-1; D is unclear. Trimming stripped 6 bases from V and 6 bases from J, with 17 bases between. The CDR3 consists of 13 residues. Germline loops: CDR1 GTSNPN, CDR2 SVGIG (reference sequence).

The chain recombines TRBV9 with TRBJ1-1, with no clear D. Germline CDR1 reads SGDLS; CDR2 reads YYNGEE. With 4 bases removed from V and 0 bases from J, the gap between germline ends came to 10 bases. The length of the CDR3 is 14 residues. Written as DNA, the CDR3 is TGTGCCAGCAGCCATCGCGGTTTGAACACTGAAGCTTTCTTT. This encodes CASSHRGLNTEAFF.

The chain joins TRBV27 to TRBJ2-7, with TRBD2 as a possible D gene (6 bases). Germline values: CDR1 MNHEY, CDR2 SMNVEV (reference sequence). V was pared by 3 bases and J by 0 bases, with 12 bases between. The CDR3 has 15 residues. The DNA for the CDR3 is TGTGCCAGCAGTTTCCGACCTAGCGACTCCTACGAGCAGTACTTC. Its translation is CASSFRPSDSYEQYF.

V and J are TRBV6-1 and TRBJ2-7; 8 bases line up with TRBD1. Losses at the gene ends were 10 bases for V and 4 bases for J; bases not matched to a gene: 15. The CDR3 has 15 amino acids. The V gene's germline CDR1 is MNHNS and CDR2 SASEGT. CDR3 protein: CAITRGRDRIYEQYF. Here the CDR3 DNA reads TGTGCCATCACGCGTGGGCGGGACAGGATTTACGAGCAGTACTTC.

The chain joins TRBV19 to TRBJ1-1; 8 bases match TRBD1. The junction had 15 bases not matched to a gene; V was cut back by 10 bases and J by 5 bases. This CDR3 contains 15 residues. Per the germline V gene, CDR1 is LNHDA and CDR2 is SQIVND (reference sequence). This CDR3 is CATRPTQGAGTEAFF. The CDR3 DNA is TGTGCCACCAGGCCGACGCAGGGGGCTGGGACTGAAGCTTTCTTT.

The rearrangement uses TRBV19 and TRBJ1-1; maybe TRBD1 (6 bases). V shed 6 bases and J shed 1 base, with 9 bases lying between them. CDR3 length: 13 amino acids. Germline CDR1 reads LNHDA; CDR2 reads SQIVND (reference sequence). The CDR3 reads CASRGRGNTEAFF. The CDR3 DNA sequence: TGTGCCAGTAGGGGCAGGGGGAACACTGAAGCTTTCTTT.

The chain links TRBV6-5 to TRBJ2-1, with 8 bases matching TRBD1. The CDR3 is 15 residues long. Germline V gene sequence: CDR1 MNHEY, CDR2 SVGAGI. Trimming at V came to 6 bases and at J to 3 bases, leaving 7 bases not matched to a gene. DNA for the CDR3: TGTGCCAGCAGCCCCACAGGGGGTGGCTACAATGAGCAGTTCTTC. Amino acids: CASSPTGGGYNEQFF.

CDR3 in amino acids: CASSDPGQGAVNEKLFF. The CDR3 region has the DNA TGCGCCAGCAGTGATCCGGGACAGGGGGCCGTTAATGAAAAACTGTTTTTT. The chain employs TRBV10-2 and TRBJ1-4; 12 bases align to TRBD1. The CDR3 has 17 residues. The ends lost 3 bases at V and 4 bases at J; junction bases unmatched: 6. The germline V gene encodes CDR1 WSHSY and CDR2 SAAADI.

This clone was seen a handful of times. J is TRBJ1-6 and V is TRBV12-5; 7 bases align to TRBD1. This CDR3 contains 15 residues. Losses at the gene ends were 4 bases for V and 9 bases for J; bases not matched to a gene: 9. Germline loops: CDR1 LGHNT, CDR2 FRNRAP. The CDR3, as DNA: TGTGCTAGTGGTTGGGCTGACAGGGAACGTTCACCCCTCCACTTT. Its protein product is CASGWADRERSPLHF.

This clone has more than one count but fewer than ten. This chain joins TRBV11-2 and TRBJ1-1; 9 nucleotides line up with TRBD1. This CDR3 has 16 residues. Trimming took 4 bases from V and 1 from J; bases not matched to a gene: 7. Looked up from germline, CDR1 is SGHAT and CDR2 is FQNNGV. CDR3 DNA sequence: TGTGCCAGCAGCTATAGGAGGGGACAGGGGAACACTGAAGCTTTCTTT. Translation gives CASSYRRGQGNTEAFF.